These 18 T cell receptor beta chains were sequenced from one sample in a study of blood T cell repertoires in COVID-19 (TCRdb year 2020). The library was made by the immunoSEQ multiplex PCR assay. The table comes from immuneACCESS by way of TCRdb, which keeps in-frame sequences with V and J called. Part of the clones is missing from these tables; in studies checked, under half for an unresolved V gene and the rest for unknown reasons. In this sample the table shows under 65,000 clones, approximately 90% of which occur a single time. Under 7.5% of the sample is taken by the ten largest. The sequencing input was peripheral blood. The origin of the receptors is an older woman with COVID-19, enrolled during active disease.

V usage is TRBV19 and J usage is TRBJ1-5; no clear D. CDR1 and CDR2 (germline): LNHDA, SQIVND (reference sequence). This CDR3 is built from 13 residues. V lost 6 bases, J lost 3 bases, and 9 bases lay in between. The chain's CDR3 is CASSNGVNQPQHF. CDR3 sequence (DNA): TGTGCCAGTAGCAACGGGGTCAATCAGCCCCAGCATTTT. Variable domain in full (rest from reference TRBV19 and TRBJ1-5): DGGITQSPKYLFRKEGQNVTLSCEQNLNHDAMYWYRQDPGQGLRLIYYSQIVNDFQKGDIAEGYSVSREKKESFPLTVTSAQKNPTAFYLCASSNGVNQPQHFGDGTRLSIL.

The chain joins TRBV11-2 to TRBJ2-2; 9 nucleotides agree with TRBD2. The CDR3 extends over 16 amino acids. Per the germline V gene, CDR1 is SGHAT and CDR2 is FQNNGV. Trimming removed 3 bases from V and 5 bases from J; junction bases left unmatched: 7. The CDR3 bases are TGTGCCAGCAGCTTCCGACTAGCGGCGACTACCGGGGAGCTGTTTTTT. Translation: CASSFRLAATTGELFF.

In this sample, this clone turned up once. The J gene is TRBJ2-3, the V gene TRBV6-5, with unresolved D. The CDR3 is 13 amino acids. Trimming took off 4 bases at V and 4 bases at J, with 9 bases between the two ends. Per the germline V gene, CDR1 is MNHEY and CDR2 is SVGAGI. The CDR3 nucleotides are TGTGCCAGCAGTTGGAGACTGGCAGATACGCAGTATTTT. Residues: CASSWRLADTQYF.

This clone was counted a few times. This chain joins TRBV9 and TRBJ2-5, with 13 bases fitting TRBD2. The ends lost 4 bases at V and 5 bases at J; junction bases unmatched: 5. Germline loops: CDR1 SGDLS, CDR2 YYNGEE. The CDR3 contains 15 residues. The CDR3 is CASSRTSGSVETQYF. CDR3 sequence (DNA): TGTGCCAGCAGCAGGACTAGCGGGAGTGTGGAGACCCAGTACTTC.

The CDR3 DNA sequence: TGTGCCAGCAGTCGGGACATACGTGAAAAACTGTTTTTT. Amino acids: CASSRDIREKLFF. The chain combines TRBV28 with TRBJ1-4; D may be TRBD1 (6 bases). CDR1 MDHEN and CDR2 SYDVKM come from the germline V gene. V lost 5 bases, J lost 7 bases, and 11 bases lay in between. The CDR3 has 13 residues.

This chain links TRBV28 with TRBJ2-7; 8 bases agree with TRBD1. Germline V gene data show CDR1 as MDHEN and CDR2 as SYDVKM. CDR3 length: 17 residues. With 5 bases clipped from V and 2 bases from J, the junction kept 14 bases outside the gene matches. The CDR3: CASSDPSRNRGTYEQYF. In nucleotides, the CDR3 is TGTGCCAGCAGTGACCCCTCCCGAAACAGGGGGACCTACGAGCAGTACTTC.

J is TRBJ1-5 and V is TRBV30; 7 nucleotides match TRBD1. Germline assignment: CDR1 GTSNPN and CDR2 SVGIG (reference sequence). V trimming: 3 bases; J trimming: 2 bases; junction bases outside the gene matches: 10. The CDR3 is made up of 16 amino acids. The CDR3 DNA sequence: TGTGCCTGGAGCTCAGGGGGTCTTAGGGGCAATCAGCCCCAGCATTTT. Residues: CAWSSGGLRGNQPQHF.

CDR3 DNA: TGTGCCAACTCCATTACAGGAGGAAACACCATATATTTT. Translation: CANSITGGNTIYF. The chain carries TRBV11-2 and TRBJ1-3; TRBD1 might be the D (5 bases). Germline loops: CDR1 SGHAT, CDR2 FQNNGV. The CDR3 runs 13 residues. The V end was cut by 10 bases, the J end by 4 bases, with 14 bases between.

This chain uses TRBV27 with TRBJ2-7, with 9 bases matching TRBD1. V was clipped by 4 bases and J by 4 bases; unmatched bases: 5. The CDR3 contains 14 residues. Germline V CDR1 and CDR2: MNHEY, SMNVEV (reference sequence). The CDR3 DNA follows: TGTGCCAGCAGTTCTCCGGGACAGGGATACGAGCAGTACTTC. This sequence encodes CASSSPGQGYEQYF.

V usage is TRBV6-5 and J usage is TRBJ1-1, with D unclear. CDR1 and CDR2 (germline): MNHEY, SVGAGI. The length of the CDR3 is 13 residues. V lost 6 bases, J lost 2 bases, and 10 bases lay in between. The CDR3 region is CASSSRVNTEAFF. For the CDR3, the DNA is TGTGCCAGCAGCTCGAGAGTTAACACTGAAGCTTTCTTT.

V is TRBV19 and J is TRBJ2-1; 12 bases map to TRBD2. The CDR3 contains 14 residues. CDR1 and CDR2 (germline): LNHDA, SQIVND (reference sequence). The junction had 2 bases not matched to a gene; V was cut back by 5 bases and J by 6 bases. As DNA, the CDR3 is TGTGCCAGTAGTGGACTAGCGGGATTCAATGAGCAGTTCTTC. Translating it yields CASSGLAGFNEQFF.

The gene calls are TRBV6-5 and TRBJ1-5; 9 bases fit TRBD1. The CDR3 totals 15 residues. Germline V CDR1 and CDR2: MNHEY, SVGAGI. Losses at the gene ends were 4 bases for V and 4 bases for J; bases not matched to a gene: 5. CDR3 residues: CASSCAGQGNQPQHF. The CDR3 nucleotides read TGTGCCAGCAGTTGCGCGGGACAGGGAAATCAGCCCCAGCATTTT.

This rearrangement joins TRBV2 to TRBJ2-7, with 7 bases fitting TRBD1. The J segment lost 2 bases and the V segment lost 4 bases, leaving 8 bases of the junction unmatched. The CDR3 has 15 amino acids. Germline-derived CDR1 and CDR2 are SNHLY and FYNNEI. The CDR3 spells CASSVGGALTYEQYF. Written as DNA, the CDR3 is TGTGCCAGCAGTGTAGGGGGCGCACTAACCTACGAGCAGTACTTC.

This chain uses TRBV14 with TRBJ1-2, with D perhaps matching TRBD1 (5 bases). Per the germline V gene, CDR1 is SGHDN and CDR2 is FVKESK. Trimming pared 3 bases from V and 1 base from J, leaving 9 bases between. The CDR3 consists of 14 residues. CDR3 DNA sequence: TGTGCCAGCAGCCATTCGACAGATAACTATGGCTACACCTTC. This gives the protein CASSHSTDNYGYTF.

V and J are TRBV4-1 and TRBJ2-1; D is perhaps TRBD2 (5 bases). Germline CDR1 MGHRA, CDR2 YSYEKL. Trimming removed 5 bases from V and 0 bases from J, with 14 bases in between. CDR3 length: 16 residues. The CDR3 is CASSTLGRRSYNEQFF. The CDR3 DNA sequence: TGCGCCAGCAGCACACTGGGGAGACGCTCCTACAATGAGCAGTTCTTC.

This clone has a single count. The DNA of the CDR3 is TGCGCCAGCAGCTTGCCGGGGTACACAGATACGCAGTATTTT. Translation: CASSLPGYTDTQYF. The chain uses TRBV5-1 and TRBJ2-3; maybe TRBD2 (5 bases). V was cut by 1 base and J by 2 bases, with 8 bases left in between. The germline gives CDR1 SGHRS, CDR2 YFSETQ. The CDR3 spans 14 residues. The whole variable domain, filled in from reference TRBV5-1 and TRBJ2-3, reads KAGVTQTPRYLIKTRGQQVTLSCSPISGHRSVSWYQQTPGQGLQFLFEYFSETQRNKGNFPGRFSGRQFSNSRSEMNVSTLELGDSALYLCASSLPGYTDTQYFGPGTRLTVL.

V usage is TRBV28 and J usage is TRBJ1-2; 11 nucleotides align to TRBD1. The V gene end was trimmed by 8 bases and the J gene end by 4 bases; junction bases not matched to a gene: 3. CDR3 length: 13 amino acids. Germline CDR1 MDHEN, CDR2 SYDVKM. In DNA, the CDR3 is TGTGCCAGCTATGGACAGGGGGCCTATGGCTACACCTTC. Its protein product is CASYGQGAYGYTF.

This rearrangement joins TRBV3-1 (or the pseudogene TRBV3-2) to TRBJ1-2; a possible D gene is TRBD1 (5 bases). Between the trimmed V and J ends, which lost 0 bases and 4 bases, there was a span of 15 bases. CDR3 length: 16 amino acids. Germline V gene lookup returns CDR1 LGHDT and CDR2 YNNKEL (reference sequence). The CDR3 region is CASSQDGGTRSYGYTF. In nucleotides, the CDR3 is TGTGCCAGCAGCCAAGATGGGGGGACCCGGAGCTATGGCTACACCTTC.